The 5 T cell receptor beta chains listed next were all sequenced from one sample in a study of T cell responses to AZD1222 COVID-19 vaccine. Using immunoSEQ multiplex PCR, the repertoire was profiled, and TCRdb retains in-frame clones only, with some absent. This sample yields 100,000 to 120,000 clones, of which around 90% are seen a single time; around 3.2% belongs to the top ten. This sample comprised peripheral blood, obtained on day 0 of AZD1222 vaccination. The origin of the receptors is an adult in good health.

This clone has just a few counts. This chain connects TRBV28 to TRBJ1-1; TRBD1 matches 7 bases. This CDR3 is built from 13 residues. The trim removed 4 bases at V and 6 bases at J, leaving 5 bases unmatched. Germline V gene data show CDR1 as MDHEN and CDR2 as SYDVKM. This CDR3 reads CASSSGGFAEAFF. CDR3 nucleotides: TGTGCCAGCAGTTCAGGGGGATTCGCTGAAGCTTTCTTT. Drawing the rest from reference TRBV28 and TRBJ1-1, the complete variable domain is DVKVTQSSRYLVKRTGEKVFLECVQDMDHENMFWYRQDPGLGLRLIYFSYDVKMKEKGDIPEGYSVSREKKERFSLILESASTNQTSMYLCASSSGGFAEAFFGQGTRLTVV.

The rearrangement uses TRBV24-1 and TRBJ1-5; D is unclear. Germline values: CDR1 KGHDR, CDR2 SFDVKD. Trimming removed 5 bases at V and 0 bases at J, with 7 bases between. There are 14 residues in the CDR3. CDR3 protein: CATSAYGSNQPQHF. The CDR3 region has the DNA TGTGCCACCAGTGCTTACGGTAGCAATCAGCCCCAGCATTTT.

The V gene is TRBV2, the J gene TRBJ2-3; perhaps TRBD1 as D (5 bases). CDR1 and CDR2 from the germline V gene are SNHLY and FYNNEI. The CDR3 sequence is 13 residues long. With 8 bases removed from V and 3 bases from J, the gap between germline ends came to 12 bases. The CDR3 DNA follows: TGTGCCAGCGGTCCGGCAGGGACAGATACGCAGTATTTT. Translating it yields CASGPAGTDTQYF.

The J gene is TRBJ1-4, the V gene TRBV5-1; D is possibly TRBD1 (5 bases). The CDR3 covers 15 residues. The V gene lost 0 bases and the J gene lost 10 bases, with 16 bases spanning the gap. The germline gives CDR1 SGHRS, CDR2 YFSETQ. The CDR3 protein is CASSLVGEPGGKLFF. In DNA, the CDR3 is TGCGCCAGCAGCTTGGTGGGGGAACCTGGGGGAAAACTGTTTTTT.

The rearrangement joins TRBV7-3 to TRBJ2-1; tentatively, D is TRBD1 (5 bases). CDR1 and CDR2 (germline): SGHTA, FQGTGA. The CDR3 covers 15 residues. V lost 5 bases and J lost 4, with 15 bases in between. The CDR3 sequence is CASSPTATAYNEQFF. The CDR3 DNA reads as TGTGCCAGCAGCCCAACCGCGACAGCTTACAATGAGCAGTTCTTC. Full variable domain (outside the CDR3, taken from reference TRBV7-3 and TRBJ2-1): GAGVSQTPSNKVTEKGKYVELRCDPISGHTALYWYRQSLGQGPEFLIYFQGTGAADDSGLPNDRFFAVRPEGSVSTLKIQRTERGDSAVYLCASSPTATAYNEQFFGPGTRLTVL.